The sequence of this TCR beta chain was determined in a study of metastatic and nonmetastatic thyroid tumors. The table lists this clone with many counts. This CDR3 is also generated by other DNA sequences in the sample. No patient had received any treatment before thyroid surgery. Germline V gene sequence: CDR1 LGHDT, CDR2 YNNKEL (reference sequence). The CDR3 is 14 residues long. V lost 4 bases, J lost 1 base, and 8 bases lay in between. TCRdb re-called the PCR reads with MiXCR. The sample contains approximately 82,000 clones, approximately 13% of which appear only once. The clonotype originates from a female donor with papillary thyroid cancer or a benign thyroid nodule (not recorded which). Some clones in this sample may be carry-over from other donors' samples. The sample comprised tumor tissue. The genes are TRBV3-1 and TRBJ2-1; D possibly matches TRBD1 or TRBD2 (5 bases each). The CDR3 nucleotides read TGTGCCAGCAGCCCGTGGGGGTCCTACAATGAGCAGTTCTTC. Protein: CASSPWGSYNEQFF.